This paragraph reports one T cell receptor (beta chain). After removal of 5 bases from V and 1 base from J, the junction contained 12 bases not matched to a gene. The germline gives CDR1 LNHDA, CDR2 SQIVND (reference sequence). This CDR3 spans 17 amino acids. These data belong to a study of blood T cell repertoires in COVID-19. The wider study: Sites in the United States, Italy and Spain provided acute and convalescent COVID-19 samples.

Participants, 18 to 89 years old, spanned fewer than 25 US areas. In the source study's methods: Scientists estimated how many nucleated cells there were by amplifying reference gene primers. TCRdb's table, derived via immunoSEQ multiplex PCR, lists solely in-frame clones and lacks some. That table supplies the V and J calls and clone size; D and trimming were determined from the DNA. The sample shows roughly 360,000 clones, around 83% of them seen only once. The origin of this receptor is a woman aged 50 to 60 who had recovered from COVID-19. V usage is TRBV19 and J usage is TRBJ1-1; 8 nucleotides match TRBD1. Specimen: PBMCs or T cells enriched from blood (not recorded which). CDR3 amino acids: CASSPQGARQRNTEAFF. Here the CDR3 DNA reads TGTGCCAGTAGTCCCCAGGGGGCCCGACAGCGGAACACTGAAGCTTTCTTT.